This T cell receptor (beta chain) is drawn from a study of identical twins. CDR1 is SGHVS, CDR2 FQNEAQ, per germline. V lost 6 bases, J lost 11 bases, and 17 bases stayed unmatched. This CDR3 spans 15 amino acids. Through template switching, a universal primer site was introduced, and the cDNA contained unique molecular identifiers. TCRdb ran MiXCR on the 5' RACE reads and lists one entry per CDR3 protein. Among 750,000 to 950,000 distinct CDR3 sequences, around an eighth were seen once, and the ten largest hold around 1.6%. A word on this clonotype: Its cognate antigen is unknown.

Findings and caveats of the study: A partial confounding effect on zero-insertion analyses could come from invariant MAIT and iNKT cells.

The sample was also linked to a second study, of yellow fever vaccine responses in identical twins.

The V and J genes are TRBV7-8 and TRBJ2-3; 7 nucleotides align to TRBD2. The receptor was isolated from a woman aged 18-29 years in good health. The sample was PBMCs. The CDR3, as DNA: TGTGCCAGCAGGCCCCCCGGGGTAGCGGGCCTCCAGCAGTATTTT. Its translation: CASRPPGVAGLQQYF.